This TCR beta chain originates from a study of blood T cell repertoires in COVID-19. Study overall: Some COVID-19 samples were acute and others convalescent; all came from the United States, Italy and Spain. T cells, B-cell-depleted T cells, or PBMCs supplied cDNA or gDNA.

The V and J ends lost 5 bases and 0 bases, in that order; junction bases with no gene match: 6. Germline values: CDR1 SEHNR, CDR2 FQNEAQ (reference sequence). The CDR3 sequence is 16 residues long. This clone was recorded once. In the source study's methods: Reference gene primer amplification gave nucleated cell count estimates. Assay: immunoSEQ multiplex PCR; the TCRdb copy retains only in-frame clones and omits some. That table gives V, J and clone size, and the DNA gave D and trimming. The sample has under 65,000 clones; roughly 77% are singletons. The clonotype comes from a man between 60 and 70 years old with COVID-19, enrolled during active disease. This rearrangement joins TRBV7-9 to TRBJ1-5; 8 bases agree with TRBD1. The sample comprised peripheral blood. The CDR3 loop is CASSRGQAISNQPQHF. The CDR3 DNA is TGTGCCAGCAGCCGGGGACAGGCCATTAGCAATCAGCCCCAGCATTTT.